The 19 T cell receptor beta chains below come from one sample, sequenced in a study of blood T cell repertoires in COVID-19. The table came from immunoSEQ multiplex PCR; TCRdb's copy has only in-frame clones and leaves some out. The profile shows 100,000 to 150,000 clones, roughly three quarters of them singletons. Sequencing was done on a sample of peripheral blood. These receptors all stem from a human donor in a cohort sampled during active COVID-19.

The chain uses TRBV6-1 and TRBJ2-7; D gene unclear. The germline gives CDR1 MNHNS, CDR2 SASEGT. The CDR3 has 13 residues. V lost 2 bases to trimming and J lost 2 bases, with 7 bases between them. The CDR3 loop reads CASSERSPYEQYF. The CDR3 nucleotides are TGTGCCAGCAGTGAACGTTCTCCCTACGAGCAGTACTTC.

This chain uses TRBV10-2 with TRBJ2-7; 8 nucleotides agree with TRBD2. Germline V gives CDR1 WSHSY, CDR2 SAAADI. V was clipped by 6 bases and J by 3 bases; unmatched bases: 7. CDR3 length: 14 amino acids. CDR3 nucleotide sequence: TGCGCCAGCAGATTCGGGACTAGAGGCTACGAGCAGTACTTC. This translates into CASRFGTRGYEQYF.

J is TRBJ2-7 and V is TRBV11-3; 9 positions agree with TRBD1. Unmatched junction bases numbered 2, after V lost 5 bases and J lost 6 bases. This CDR3 region has 12 residues. CDR1 is SGHNT and CDR2 is YENEEA in the germline V gene. CDR3: CASSRTGAEQYF. CDR3 sequence (DNA): TGTGCCAGCAGCCGGACAGGGGCCGAGCAGTACTTC.

This clone was detected only a few times. This chain uses TRBV6-5 with TRBJ2-1, with a weak D call TRBD2 (5 bases). CDR1 is MNHEY, CDR2 SVGAGI, per germline. The CDR3 is made up of 14 amino acids. Between the trimmed V and J ends, which lost 0 bases and 5 bases, there was a span of 8 bases. This CDR3 reads CASSYSIANNEQFF. The CDR3 DNA follows: TGTGCCAGCAGTTACTCGATAGCGAACAATGAGCAGTTCTTC.

The chain uses TRBV27 and TRBJ2-2, with D tentatively TRBD2 (5 bases). V was pared by 5 bases and J by 3 bases, with 7 bases between. Germline CDR1 is MNHEY and CDR2 is SMNVEV (reference sequence). CDR3 size: 13 residues. CDR3 region: CASSTDYTGELFF. For the CDR3, the DNA is TGTGCCAGCAGTACGGACTACACCGGGGAGCTGTTTTTT.

This chain joins TRBV3-1 (or the pseudogene TRBV3-2) and TRBJ2-7, with D possibly matching TRBD2 (6 bases). The CDR3 length is 18 residues. CDR1 and CDR2 (germline): LGHDT, YNNKEL (reference sequence). With 1 base removed from V and 0 bases from J, the gap between germline ends came to 19 bases. This CDR3 is CASSQAKFRDWSSYEQYF. CDR3 nucleotides: TGTGCCAGCAGCCAAGCTAAATTCCGGGACTGGAGCTCCTACGAGCAGTACTTC.

The rearrangement uses TRBV9 and TRBJ1-6; no definite D call. The CDR3 is 15 amino acids. With 3 bases removed from V and 9 bases from J, the gap between germline ends came to 16 bases. Germline assignment: CDR1 SGDLS and CDR2 YYNGEE. In nucleotides, the CDR3 is TGTGCCAGCAGCGCGGAACAGAGAAGCGGTTCACCCCTCCACTTT. It specifies CASSAEQRSGSPLHF.

The J gene is TRBJ2-5, the V gene TRBV28; a weak D match, TRBD1 (6 bases). Germline CDR1 is MDHEN and CDR2 is SYDVKM. Trimming left V 5 bases short and J 5 bases short, with 21 bases between. This CDR3 has 16 amino acids. The CDR3 here is CASSPLRRGGGETQYF. CDR3 DNA sequence: TGTGCCAGCAGTCCCCTCCGGAGAGGGGGTGGGGAGACCCAGTACTTC.

This clone was found a few times. The V call is TRBV30, the J call TRBJ2-7; D gene ambiguous. Germline loops: CDR1 GTSNPN, CDR2 SVGIG (reference sequence). Deletions cut 2 bases from V and 4 bases from J, with 6 bases between. The CDR3 has 11 residues. For the CDR3, the DNA is TGTGCCTGGAGTAGGAGTTACGAGCAGTACTTC. Its translation is CAWSRSYEQYF.

The chain carries TRBV7-9 and TRBJ1-1, with D tentatively TRBD1 (6 bases). The V end lost 4 bases, the J end lost 0 bases, and 12 bases lay between the germline ends. Looked up from germline, CDR1 is SEHNR and CDR2 is FQNEAQ (reference sequence). The CDR3 runs 15 residues. The CDR3 protein is CASSSRQALNTEAFF. The CDR3 nucleotides read TGTGCCAGCAGCTCCAGACAGGCCCTGAACACTGAAGCTTTCTTT.

This chain connects TRBV10-2 to TRBJ2-7; weak D call: TRBD2 (6 bases). In germline, CDR1 is WSHSY, CDR2 SAAADI. V lost 2 bases and J lost 3, with 8 bases in between. CDR3 length: 13 amino acids. The CDR3 here is CASSEGGNYEQYF. In DNA, the CDR3 is TGCGCCAGCAGTGAGGGGGGGAACTACGAGCAGTACTTC.

Only one count was recorded for this clone. The J gene is TRBJ1-1, the V gene TRBV6-5, with D tentatively TRBD1 (5 bases). This CDR3 is 13 amino acids long. V lost 10 bases and J 4 bases, leaving 16 bases between the germline ends. CDR1 and CDR2 from the germline V gene are MNHEY and SVGAGI. CDR3 bases: TGTGCCACCCGGGGGGTTGTTAGCACTGAAGCTTTCTTT. Translation gives CATRGVVSTEAFF.

This rearrangement joins TRBV13 to TRBJ1-6; D not resolved. Trimming removed 1 base at V and 9 bases at J, with 16 bases between. The CDR3 has 16 residues. CDR1 is PRHDT, CDR2 FYEKMQ, per germline (reference sequence). The CDR3 spells CASSLAARPFASPLHF. The CDR3 nucleotides read TGTGCCAGCAGCTTAGCTGCCAGGCCGTTTGCTTCACCCCTCCACTTT.

The gene calls are TRBV2 and TRBJ2-2, with a possible D match to TRBD1 (6 bases). V lost 8 bases and J lost 7, with 20 bases in between. This CDR3 has 15 amino acids. CDR1 SNHLY and CDR2 FYNNEI come from the germline V gene. The CDR3 region is CASAPLGQPGGELFF. The CDR3 nucleotides are TGTGCCAGCGCCCCTCTAGGACAGCCGGGCGGGGAGCTGTTTTTT.

The chain is built from TRBV27 and TRBJ2-5; D uncertain. This CDR3 is 15 amino acids long. V was clipped by 3 bases and J by 2 bases, with 13 bases between them. Germline loops: CDR1 MNHEY, CDR2 SMNVEV (reference sequence). CDR3 sequence (DNA): TGTGCCAGCAGTTTCTCCTGGGCCCTACAAGAGACCCAGTACTTC. This sequence encodes CASSFSWALQETQYF.

The V call is TRBV28, the J call TRBJ1-2; D is ambiguous. Per the germline V gene, CDR1 is MDHEN and CDR2 is SYDVKM. The CDR3 sequence is 12 residues long. Trimming removed 5 bases at V and 2 bases at J, with 6 bases between. CDR3 bases: TGTGCCAGCAGTCAATCCAACTATGGCTACACCTTC. Its protein is CASSQSNYGYTF.

The chain is built from TRBV5-1 and TRBJ2-7; TRBD1 agrees at 7 bases. The CDR3 extends over 14 amino acids. Germline V lookup: CDR1 SGHRS, CDR2 YFSETQ. The ends lost 4 bases at V and 10 bases at J; junction bases unmatched: 14. CDR3 region: CASSAGQALGIQYF. Written as DNA, the CDR3 is TGCGCCAGCAGCGCCGGACAGGCGCTGGGTATCCAGTACTTC.

The chain recombines TRBV7-8 with TRBJ2-5; 7 bases agree with TRBD1. The germline V gene encodes CDR1 SGHVS and CDR2 FQNEAQ. There are 16 residues in the CDR3. The trim removed 1 base at V and 5 bases at J, leaving 10 bases unmatched. CDR3: CASSLEGSGGLETQYF. CDR3 nucleotides: TGTGCCAGCAGCTTAGAGGGGTCAGGGGGTTTGGAGACCCAGTACTTC. Full variable domain (outside the CDR3, taken from reference TRBV7-8 and TRBJ2-5): GAGVSQSPRYKVAKRGQDVALRCDPISGHVSLFWYQQALGQGPEFLTYFQNEAQLDKSGLPSDRFFAERPEGSVSTLKIQRTQQEDSAVYLCASSLEGSGGLETQYFGPGTRLLVL.

The V gene is TRBV6-6, the J gene TRBJ2-7; D is ambiguous. Trimming pared 4 bases from V and 6 bases from J, leaving 7 bases between. The CDR3 contains 11 residues. Germline lookup yields CDR1 MNHNY and CDR2 SVGAGI (reference sequence). The CDR3 nucleotides read TGTGCCAGCAGTTCCCTCTTCGAGCAGTACTTC. As protein: CASSSLFEQYF.